This entry lists 25 T cell receptor beta chains sequenced from one sample in a study of tumor-infiltrating lymphocytes in localized non-small cell lung cancer. Clones were read by immunoSEQ multiplex PCR, and TCRdb kept only the in-frame ones, dropping some. The table lists tens of thousands of clones, less than 70% of them singletons, with approximately 15% in the top ten. Sequencing used lung tumor tissue. These receptors were obtained from a human donor with non-small cell lung cancer.

The chain combines TRBV9 with TRBJ1-2; no definite D call. Germline values: CDR1 SGDLS, CDR2 YYNGEE. This CDR3 comprises 15 residues. V lost 0 bases and J 3 bases, leaving 12 bases between the germline ends. This CDR3 is CASSVGPNADYGYTF. In DNA form, the CDR3 reads TGTGCCAGCAGCGTAGGTCCTAACGCCGACTATGGCTACACCTTC.

CDR3 amino acids: CASSGHPTGYSGNTIYF. The CDR3 DNA follows: TGTGCCAGCAGCGGGCATCCGACAGGATACTCTGGAAACACCATATATTTT. The chain joins TRBV5-6 to TRBJ1-3; D might be TRBD1 (6 bases). Germline assignment: CDR1 SGHDT and CDR2 YYEEEE. V was shortened by 4 bases and J by 0 bases, with 17 bases between the two germline ends. CDR3 length equals 17 residues.

The chain links TRBV28 to TRBJ2-2; TRBD1 matches 7 bases. Germline lookup yields CDR1 MDHEN and CDR2 SYDVKM. V lost 5 bases to trimming and J lost 4 bases; unmatched junction nucleotides: 7. The CDR3 runs 15 residues. The CDR3 loop is CASSLGQVSTGELFF. CDR3 coding DNA: TGTGCCAGCAGTCTCGGACAGGTTTCCACCGGGGAGCTGTTTTTT.

This clone was found a few times. The chain carries TRBV29-1 and TRBJ2-1; D not resolved. Germline CDR1 SQVTM, CDR2 ANQGSEA. The ends were cut back, 4 bases at V and 4 bases at J, with 5 bases in the middle. The CDR3 runs to 11 residues. CDR3 coding DNA: TGCAGCGTTGGGGGTTACAATGAGCAGTTCTTC. Translated, it gives CSVGGYNEQFF.

J is TRBJ1-5 and V is TRBV28; 7 nucleotides line up with TRBD1. The CDR3 has 13 amino acids. The J segment lost 3 bases and the V segment lost 6 bases, leaving 2 bases of the junction unmatched. Germline assignment: CDR1 MDHEN and CDR2 SYDVKM. The CDR3 DNA reads TGTGCCAGCAGCACAGGGGCCAATCAGCCCCAGCATTTT. Its protein is CASSTGANQPQHF.

This chain connects TRBV7-2 to TRBJ1-1; perhaps TRBD1 as D (5 bases). Germline CDR1 and CDR2: SGHTA and FQGNSA. Deletions cut 0 bases from V and 4 bases from J, with 15 bases between. CDR3 size: 16 residues. This chain's CDR3 is CASSLAGRGSGTEAFF. The CDR3 DNA reads as TGTGCCAGCAGCTTAGCTGGAAGGGGAAGCGGCACTGAAGCTTTCTTT.

This chain connects TRBV30 to TRBJ2-7, with D possibly being TRBD2 (6 bases). V was pared by 5 bases and J by 0 bases, with 8 bases between. The germline V gene encodes CDR1 GTSNPN and CDR2 SVGIG (reference sequence). CDR3 length equals 12 residues. The CDR3 spells CAWAGSSYEQYF. The CDR3 DNA sequence: TGTGCCTGGGCGGGGAGCTCCTACGAGCAGTACTTC.

Written as DNA, the CDR3 is TGTGCCAGCAGCCGCCAGCTGAACACTGAAGCTTTCTTT. Its translation: CASSRQLNTEAFF. The chain carries TRBV11-2 and TRBJ1-1; D unclear. The germline gives CDR1 SGHAT, CDR2 FQNNGV. The CDR3 has 13 residues. The V end lost 5 bases, the J end lost 0 bases, and 7 bases lay between the germline ends.

The genes are TRBV29-1 and TRBJ1-2; 7 nucleotides agree with TRBD1. Germline CDR1 reads SQVTM; CDR2 reads ANQGSEA. This CDR3 has 14 residues. V lost 2 bases and J lost 5; bases outside the gene matches: 8. CDR3 nucleotide sequence: TGCAGCGTTGAATCCCGGGACAGCAAATATGGCTACACCTTC. Protein sequence: CSVESRDSKYGYTF.

The rearrangement joins TRBV5-5 to TRBJ1-5; 8 bases map to TRBD1. Trimming took 1 base from V and 2 from J; bases not matched to a gene: 5. CDR1 and CDR2 from the germline V gene are SGHKS and YYEKEE (reference sequence). This CDR3 spans 16 amino acids. The CDR3 protein is CASSLNRGYGNQPQHF. CDR3 DNA: TGTGCCAGCAGCTTGAACAGGGGGTATGGCAATCAGCCCCAGCATTTT.

This chain links TRBV6-5 with TRBJ2-5; 8 bases map to TRBD2. There are 16 residues in the CDR3. V lost 2 bases to trimming and J lost 5 bases; unmatched junction nucleotides: 10. Germline assignment: CDR1 MNHEY and CDR2 SVGAGI. In nucleotides, the CDR3 is TGTGCCAGCAGTTACGGCGGGAGGAGATATTGGGAGACCCAGTACTTC. Its translation is CASSYGGRRYWETQYF.

The CDR3 protein is CSGKQGANYNEQFF. CDR3 nucleotides: TGCAGTGGTAAACAGGGGGCTAACTACAATGAGCAGTTCTTC. The chain couples TRBV29-1 to TRBJ2-1; 9 bases align to TRBD1. Germline V gene data show CDR1 as SQVTM and CDR2 as ANQGSEA. The CDR3 has 14 amino acids.

This clone was picked up one time. The chain recombines TRBV7-9 with TRBJ2-3, with TRBD2 identical over 8 bases. The trim removed 1 base at V and 4 bases at J, leaving 16 bases unmatched. In germline, CDR1 is SEHNR, CDR2 FQNEAQ (reference sequence). The CDR3 runs to 19 residues. This CDR3 reads CASSLVVGRGSLWADTQYF. The CDR3, as DNA: TGTGCCAGCAGCTTAGTGGTCGGGAGGGGGTCTCTGTGGGCAGATACGCAGTATTTT.

The V gene is TRBV5-5, the J gene TRBJ2-6, with D tentatively TRBD2 (5 bases). The V and J ends lost 4 bases and 0 bases respectively, with 8 bases between them. The CDR3 covers 15 residues. Germline V gives CDR1 SGHKS, CDR2 YYEKEE (reference sequence). CDR3 in DNA: TGTGCCAGCAGCCAAGGAGGCTCTGGGGCCAACGTCCTGACTTTC. This gives the protein CASSQGGSGANVLTF.

V is TRBV15 and J is TRBJ1-5; D is possibly TRBD1 (5 bases). V was pared by 3 bases and J by 3 bases, with 9 bases between. Germline-derived CDR1 and CDR2 are LNHNV and YYDKDF (reference sequence). CDR3 length: 14 residues. The CDR3 is CATSSVGVNQPQHF. CDR3 nucleotide sequence: TGTGCCACCAGCAGCGTGGGGGTCAATCAGCCCCAGCATTTT.

J is TRBJ2-7 and V is TRBV11-2; 8 bases map to TRBD2. With 0 bases clipped from V and 4 bases from J, the junction kept 2 bases outside the gene matches. This CDR3 comprises 14 residues. Germline V CDR1 and CDR2: SGHAT, FQNNGV. CDR3 protein: CASSLDGLAYEQYF. In nucleotides, the CDR3 is TGTGCCAGCAGCTTAGACGGACTAGCATACGAGCAGTACTTC.

The rearrangement joins TRBV11-2 to TRBJ2-5; D may correspond to TRBD1 or TRBD2 (5 bases each). Germline CDR1 reads SGHAT; CDR2 reads FQNNGV. CDR3 size: 14 residues. Trimming pared 3 bases from V and 4 bases from J, leaving 12 bases between. The CDR3 loop is CASSFGDPPETQYF. CDR3 in DNA: TGTGCCAGCAGCTTTGGGGACCCCCCAGAGACCCAGTACTTC.

The chain has TRBV7-8 and TRBJ2-7; no definite D call. The germline V and J ends were trimmed by 2 bases and 4 bases, with 6 bases remaining between them. Germline CDR1 is SGHVS and CDR2 is FQNEAQ. The CDR3 has 12 residues. The CDR3 nucleotides read TGTGCCAGCAGCTTAATTGGGTACGAGCAGTACTTC. This codes for CASSLIGYEQYF.

The chain uses TRBV19 and TRBJ1-1; 7 positions agree with TRBD1. The CDR3 is 17 residues long. V was clipped by 5 bases and J by 5 bases; unmatched bases: 17. The germline CDR1 and CDR2 sequences are LNHDA and SQIVND (reference sequence). Written as DNA, the CDR3 is TGTGCCAGTAGTTTCCTTCCGACAGGGAAGAGAGTAACTGAAGCTTTCTTT. This sequence encodes CASSFLPTGKRVTEAFF.

This clone is labeled as medium-sized. The genes are TRBV2 and TRBJ2-5; perhaps TRBD2 as D (6 bases). The ends were cut back, 6 bases at V and 4 bases at J, with 9 bases in the middle. The CDR3 runs to 12 residues. Germline CDR1 is SNHLY and CDR2 is FYNNEI. In DNA, the CDR3 is TGTGCCAGCAGGGACTACCGAGAGACCCAGTACTTC. Its translation: CASRDYRETQYF. Full variable domain (missing parts from reference TRBV2 and TRBJ2-5): EPEVTQTPSHQVTQMGQEVILRCVPISNHLYFYWYRQILGQKVEFLVSFYNNEISEKSEIFDDQFSVERPDGSNFTLKIRSTKLEDSAMYFCASRDYRETQYFGPGTRLLVL.

This rearrangement joins TRBV5-1 to TRBJ2-5; TRBD1 matches at 7 bases. With 5 bases clipped from V and 1 base from J, the junction kept 2 bases outside the gene matches. From germline, CDR1 is SGHRS and CDR2 YFSETQ. CDR3 length: 13 residues. The CDR3 DNA reads as TGCGCCAGCAGAGGGACAGCCCAAGAGACCCAGTACTTC. This gives the protein CASRGTAQETQYF.

This clone was observed a single time. The chain recombines TRBV15 with TRBJ2-1; 7 bases map to TRBD2. Per the germline V gene, CDR1 is LNHNV and CDR2 is YYDKDF (reference sequence). The length of the CDR3 is 22 residues. V was clipped by 0 bases and J by 0 bases; unmatched bases: 20. For the CDR3, the DNA is TGTGCCACCAGCAGAGATCGGTTGGGGAGGGAGGGAGCCCAGACCTCCTACAATGAGCAGTTCTTC. It specifies CATSRDRLGREGAQTSYNEQFF.

The chain couples TRBV11-2 to TRBJ2-1; TRBD2 might be the D (5 bases). The V gene's germline CDR1 is SGHAT and CDR2 FQNNGV. This CDR3 comprises 15 residues. The ends were cut back, 5 bases at V and 0 bases at J, with 11 bases in the middle. CDR3 protein: CASSPQAVSYNEQFF. The CDR3 nucleotides are TGTGCCAGCAGCCCCCAAGCGGTCTCCTACAATGAGCAGTTCTTC.

The chain combines TRBV7-6 with TRBJ2-3, with 10 positions matching TRBD2. This CDR3 has 16 residues. J gave up 1 base and V 0 bases, and 1 base lay outside the gene matches. CDR1 is SGHVS, CDR2 FNYEAQ, per germline. The CDR3 DNA sequence: TGTGCCAGCAGCTTAGCCGGGACTAGCGGCACAGATACGCAGTATTTT. Protein sequence: CASSLAGTSGTDTQYF.

This chain links TRBV7-3 with TRBJ1-3; possible D gene TRBD1, 6 bases. V lost 5 bases to trimming and J lost 8 bases, with 25 bases between them. CDR1 and CDR2 (germline): SGHTA, FQGTGA. There are 17 residues in the CDR3. Here the CDR3 DNA reads TGTGCCAGCAGCCTGCTCCTGACAGGATGGTTCGTGGACACCATATATTTT. Its protein product is CASSLLLTGWFVDTIYF.